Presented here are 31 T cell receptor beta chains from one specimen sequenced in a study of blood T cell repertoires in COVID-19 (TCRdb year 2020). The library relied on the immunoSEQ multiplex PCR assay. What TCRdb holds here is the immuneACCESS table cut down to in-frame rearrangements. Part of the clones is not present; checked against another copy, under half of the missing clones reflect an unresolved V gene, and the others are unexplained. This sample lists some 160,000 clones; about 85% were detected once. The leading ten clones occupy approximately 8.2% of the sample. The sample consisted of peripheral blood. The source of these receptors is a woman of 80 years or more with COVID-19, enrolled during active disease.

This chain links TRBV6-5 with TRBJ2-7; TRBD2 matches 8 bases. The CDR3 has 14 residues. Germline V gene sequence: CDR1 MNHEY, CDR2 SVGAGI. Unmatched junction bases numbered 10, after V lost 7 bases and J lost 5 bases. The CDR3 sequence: CASTPGRASHEQYF. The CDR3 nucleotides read TGTGCCAGCACTCCCGGGAGGGCCTCGCACGAGCAGTACTTC.

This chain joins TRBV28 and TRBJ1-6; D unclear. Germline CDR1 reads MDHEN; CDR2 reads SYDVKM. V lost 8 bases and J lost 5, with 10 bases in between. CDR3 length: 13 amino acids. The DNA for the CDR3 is TGTGCCAGCGTCGACACGAATAATTCACCCCTCCACTTT. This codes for CASVDTNNSPLHF.

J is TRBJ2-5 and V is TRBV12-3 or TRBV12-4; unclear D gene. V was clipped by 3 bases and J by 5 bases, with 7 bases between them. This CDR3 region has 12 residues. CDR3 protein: CASSLKRETQYF. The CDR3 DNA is TGTGCCAGCAGTTTGAAGAGGGAGACCCAGTACTTC.

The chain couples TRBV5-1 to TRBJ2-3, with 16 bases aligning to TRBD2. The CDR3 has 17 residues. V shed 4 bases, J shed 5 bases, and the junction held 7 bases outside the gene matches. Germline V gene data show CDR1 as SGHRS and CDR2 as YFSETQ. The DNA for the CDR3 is TGCGCCAGCAGCCCGGGGACTAGCGGGGGGGCTAGAGATACGCAGTATTTT. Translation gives CASSPGTSGGARDTQYF.

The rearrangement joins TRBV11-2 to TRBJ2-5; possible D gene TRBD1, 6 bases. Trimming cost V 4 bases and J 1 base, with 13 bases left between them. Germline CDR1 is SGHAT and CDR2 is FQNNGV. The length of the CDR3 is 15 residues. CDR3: CASSWGLVGQETQYF. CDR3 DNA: TGTGCCAGCAGCTGGGGGCTGGTCGGCCAAGAGACCCAGTACTTC.

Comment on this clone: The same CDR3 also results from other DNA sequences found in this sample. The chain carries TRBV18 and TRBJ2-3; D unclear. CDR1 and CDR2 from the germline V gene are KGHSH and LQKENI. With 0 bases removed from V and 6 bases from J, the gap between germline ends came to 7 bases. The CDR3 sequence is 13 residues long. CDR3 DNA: TGTGCCAGCTCACCACCTAGCAAGGATACGCAGTATTTT. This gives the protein CASSPPSKDTQYF.

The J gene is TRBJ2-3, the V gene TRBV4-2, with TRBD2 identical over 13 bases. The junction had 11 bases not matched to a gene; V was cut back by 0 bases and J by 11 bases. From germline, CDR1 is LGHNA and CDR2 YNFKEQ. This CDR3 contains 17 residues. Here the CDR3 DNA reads TGTGCCAGCAGCCAAGATCCGGCGACTAGCGGGAGGTTCGGGCAGTATTTT. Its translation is CASSQDPATSGRFGQYF.

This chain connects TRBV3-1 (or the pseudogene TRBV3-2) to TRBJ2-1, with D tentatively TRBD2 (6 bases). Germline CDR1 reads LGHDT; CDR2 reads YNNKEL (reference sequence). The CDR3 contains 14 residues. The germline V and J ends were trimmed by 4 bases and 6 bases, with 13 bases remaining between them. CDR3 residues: CASSRGTSLNEQFF. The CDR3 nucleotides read TGTGCCAGCAGCCGGGGAACTAGCCTCAATGAGCAGTTCTTC.

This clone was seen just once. CDR3 nucleotides: TGCGCCAGCAGAAGGGGTAGGGAGCCCCAGCATTTT. Translation: CASRRGREPQHF. This sequence joins TRBV5-1 and TRBJ1-5; D perhaps matches TRBD1 (5 bases). The CDR3 consists of 12 residues. The germline CDR1 and CDR2 sequences are SGHRS and YFSETQ. The ends were cut back, 5 bases at V and 8 bases at J, with 11 bases in the middle.

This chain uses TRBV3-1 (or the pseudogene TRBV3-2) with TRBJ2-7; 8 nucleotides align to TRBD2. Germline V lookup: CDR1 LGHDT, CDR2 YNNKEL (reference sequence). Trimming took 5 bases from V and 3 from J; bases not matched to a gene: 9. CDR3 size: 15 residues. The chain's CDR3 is CASSSGDAGGYEQYF. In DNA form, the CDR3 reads TGTGCCAGCAGCTCCGGCGACGCGGGGGGCTACGAGCAGTACTTC.

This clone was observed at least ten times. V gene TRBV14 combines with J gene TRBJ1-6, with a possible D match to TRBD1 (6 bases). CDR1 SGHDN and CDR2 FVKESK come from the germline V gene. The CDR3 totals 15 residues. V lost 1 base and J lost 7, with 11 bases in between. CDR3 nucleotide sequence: TGTGCCAGCAGCCAAGTCAGGGGCCGGAATTCACCCCTCCACTTT. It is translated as CASSQVRGRNSPLHF. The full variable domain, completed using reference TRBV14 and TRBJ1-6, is EAGVTQFPSHSVIEKGQTVTLRCDPISGHDNLYWYRRVMGKEIKFLLHFVKESKQDESGMPNNRFLAERTGGTYSTLKVQPAELEDSGVYFCASSQVRGRNSPLHFGNGTRLTVT.

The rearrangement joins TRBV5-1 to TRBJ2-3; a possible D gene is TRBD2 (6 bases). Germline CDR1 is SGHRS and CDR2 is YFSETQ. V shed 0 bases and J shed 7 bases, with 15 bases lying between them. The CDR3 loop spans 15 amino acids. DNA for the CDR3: TGCGCCAGCAGCTTGGGGGCGGGAACGACTCATACGCAGTATTTT. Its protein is CASSLGAGTTHTQYF.

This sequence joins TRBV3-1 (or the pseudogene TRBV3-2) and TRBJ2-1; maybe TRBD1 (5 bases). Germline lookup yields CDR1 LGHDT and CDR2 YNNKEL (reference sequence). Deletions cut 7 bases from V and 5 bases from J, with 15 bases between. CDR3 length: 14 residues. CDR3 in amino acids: CASTRQGANNEQFF. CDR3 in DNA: TGTGCCAGCACCCGCCAGGGCGCCAACAATGAGCAGTTCTTC.

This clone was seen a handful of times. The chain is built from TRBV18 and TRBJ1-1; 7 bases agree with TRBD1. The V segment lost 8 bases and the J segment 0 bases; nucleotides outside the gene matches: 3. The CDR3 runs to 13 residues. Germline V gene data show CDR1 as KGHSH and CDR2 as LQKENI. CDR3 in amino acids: CASLGQLNTEAFF. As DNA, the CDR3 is TGTGCCAGCCTGGGACAGTTGAACACTGAAGCTTTCTTT.

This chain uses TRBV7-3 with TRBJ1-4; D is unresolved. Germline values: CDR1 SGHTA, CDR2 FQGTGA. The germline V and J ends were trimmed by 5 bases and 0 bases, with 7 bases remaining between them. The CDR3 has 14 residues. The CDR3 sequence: CASSVSATNEKLFF. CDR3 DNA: TGTGCCAGCAGCGTATCTGCAACTAATGAAAAACTGTTTTTT.

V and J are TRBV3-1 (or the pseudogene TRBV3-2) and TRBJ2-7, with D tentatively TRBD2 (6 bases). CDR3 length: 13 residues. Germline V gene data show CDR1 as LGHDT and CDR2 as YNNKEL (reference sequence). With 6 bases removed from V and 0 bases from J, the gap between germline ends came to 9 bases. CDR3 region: CASSGTSSYEQYF. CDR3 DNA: TGTGCCAGCAGTGGGACTTCCTCCTACGAGCAGTACTTC.

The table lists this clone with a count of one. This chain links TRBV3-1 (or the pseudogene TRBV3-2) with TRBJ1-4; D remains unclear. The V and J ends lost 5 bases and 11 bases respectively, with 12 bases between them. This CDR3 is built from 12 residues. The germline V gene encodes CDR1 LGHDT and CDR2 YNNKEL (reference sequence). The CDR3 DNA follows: TGTGCCAGCAGCGAGGGCGTGGGGAAACTGTTTTTT. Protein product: CASSEGVGKLFF.

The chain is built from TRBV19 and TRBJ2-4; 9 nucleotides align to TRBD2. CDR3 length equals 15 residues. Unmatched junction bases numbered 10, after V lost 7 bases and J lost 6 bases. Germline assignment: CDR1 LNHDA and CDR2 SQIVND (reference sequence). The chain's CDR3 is CASTSGDLVGNIQYF. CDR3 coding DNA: TGTGCCAGTACTAGCGGGGATTTGGTCGGAAACATTCAGTACTTC.

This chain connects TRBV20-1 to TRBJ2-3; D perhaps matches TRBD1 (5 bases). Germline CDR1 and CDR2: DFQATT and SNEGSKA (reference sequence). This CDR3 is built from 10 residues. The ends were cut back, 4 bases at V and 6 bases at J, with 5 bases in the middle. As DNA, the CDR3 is TGCAGTGCTAAGGGGGATACGCAGTATTTT. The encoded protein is CSAKGDTQYF.

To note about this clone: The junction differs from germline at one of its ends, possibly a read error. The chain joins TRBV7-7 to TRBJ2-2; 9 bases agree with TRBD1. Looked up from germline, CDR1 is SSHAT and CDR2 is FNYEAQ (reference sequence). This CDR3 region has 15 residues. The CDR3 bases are TGTGCTAGCAGCGCGGGACAGGGAGTCACCGGGGAGCTGTTTTTT. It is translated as CASSAGQGVTGELFF.

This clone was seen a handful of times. CDR3 coding DNA: TGTGCCAGCAGCGAACCGGGACTAGCGGGGGGGCCAGGGGAGACCCAGTACTTC. Translating gives CASSEPGLAGGPGETQYF. The chain couples TRBV5-4 to TRBJ2-5; TRBD2 agrees at 16 bases. V shed 4 bases and J 5 bases; nucleotides not matched to a gene: 11. The CDR3 contains 18 residues. Per germline, CDR1 SGHNT and CDR2 YYREEE (reference sequence).

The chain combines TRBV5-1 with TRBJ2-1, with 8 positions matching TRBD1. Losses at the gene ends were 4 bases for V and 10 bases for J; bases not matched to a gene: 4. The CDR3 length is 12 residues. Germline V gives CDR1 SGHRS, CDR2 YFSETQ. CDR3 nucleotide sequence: TGCGCCAGCAGCCAGACAGGGGCAGAGCAGTTCTTC. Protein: CASSQTGAEQFF.

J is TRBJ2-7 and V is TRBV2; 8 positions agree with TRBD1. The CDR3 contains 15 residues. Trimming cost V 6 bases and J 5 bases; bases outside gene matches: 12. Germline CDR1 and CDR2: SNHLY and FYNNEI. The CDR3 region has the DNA TGTGCCAGCAGCCAACCTGGACAGGGTCGTAACGAGCAGTACTTC. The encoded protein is CASSQPGQGRNEQYF. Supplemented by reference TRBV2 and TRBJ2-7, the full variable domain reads EPEVTQTPSHQVTQMGQEVILRCVPISNHLYFYWYRQILGQKVEFLVSFYNNEISEKSEIFDDQFSVERPDGSNFTLKIRSTKLEDSAMYFCASSQPGQGRNEQYFGPGTRLTVT.

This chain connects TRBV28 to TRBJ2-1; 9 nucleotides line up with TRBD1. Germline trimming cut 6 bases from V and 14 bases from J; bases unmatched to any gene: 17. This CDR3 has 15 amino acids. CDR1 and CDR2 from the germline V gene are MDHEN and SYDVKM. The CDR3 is CASSLRGDRVSRKFF. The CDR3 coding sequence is TGTGCCAGCAGCCTACGGGGGGACAGGGTCAGTCGGAAGTTCTTC.

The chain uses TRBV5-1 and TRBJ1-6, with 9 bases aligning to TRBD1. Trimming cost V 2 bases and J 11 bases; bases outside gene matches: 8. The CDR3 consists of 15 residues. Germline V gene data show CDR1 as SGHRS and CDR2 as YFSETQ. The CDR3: CASSLTGGESPPLHF. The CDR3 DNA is TGCGCCAGCAGCTTAACAGGGGGCGAGAGTCCACCCCTCCACTTT.

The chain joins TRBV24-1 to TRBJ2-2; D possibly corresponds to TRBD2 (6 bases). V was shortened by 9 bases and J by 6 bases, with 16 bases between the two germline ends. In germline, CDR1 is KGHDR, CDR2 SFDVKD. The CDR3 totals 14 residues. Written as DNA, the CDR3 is TGTGCCACCGGGTCGGGAGTTTTTGCCGGGGAGCTGTTTTTT. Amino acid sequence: CATGSGVFAGELFF.

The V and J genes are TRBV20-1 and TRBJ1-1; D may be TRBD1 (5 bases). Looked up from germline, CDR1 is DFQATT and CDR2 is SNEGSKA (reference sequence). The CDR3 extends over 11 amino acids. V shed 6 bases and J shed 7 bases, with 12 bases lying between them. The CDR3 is CSATQGIEAFF. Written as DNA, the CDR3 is TGCAGTGCCACCCAGGGAATTGAAGCTTTCTTT.

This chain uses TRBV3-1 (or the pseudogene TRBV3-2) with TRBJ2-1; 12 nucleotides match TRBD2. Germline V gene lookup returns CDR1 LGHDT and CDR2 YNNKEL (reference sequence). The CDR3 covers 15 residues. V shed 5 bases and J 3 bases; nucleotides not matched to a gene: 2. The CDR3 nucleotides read TGTGCCAGCAGCTCTAGCGGGAGGGGCTACAATGAGCAGTTCTTC. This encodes CASSSSGRGYNEQFF.

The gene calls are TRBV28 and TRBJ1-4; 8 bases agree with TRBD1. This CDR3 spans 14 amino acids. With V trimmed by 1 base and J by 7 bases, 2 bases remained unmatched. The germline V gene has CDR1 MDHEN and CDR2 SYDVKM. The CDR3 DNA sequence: TGTGCCAGCAGTTTATCAGGGGGCTCTGAAAAACTGTTTTTT. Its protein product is CASSLSGGSEKLFF.

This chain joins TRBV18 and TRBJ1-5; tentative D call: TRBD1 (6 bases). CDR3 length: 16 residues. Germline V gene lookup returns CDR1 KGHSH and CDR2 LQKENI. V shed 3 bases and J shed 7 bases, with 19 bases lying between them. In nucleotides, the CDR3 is TGTGCCAGCTCACCCCCGGTCGGAGACAGGACCCAGCCCCAGCATTTT. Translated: CASSPPVGDRTQPQHF.

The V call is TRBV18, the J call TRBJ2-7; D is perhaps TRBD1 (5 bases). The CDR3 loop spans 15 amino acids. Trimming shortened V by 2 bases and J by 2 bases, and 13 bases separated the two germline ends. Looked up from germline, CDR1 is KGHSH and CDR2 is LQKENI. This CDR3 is CASSPGHGIPYEQYF. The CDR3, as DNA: TGTGCCAGCTCACCAGGACACGGAATTCCCTACGAGCAGTACTTC.